This note documents a single T cell receptor beta chain sequence. Antigen: not known. CDR1 SGHVS and CDR2 FQNEAQ come from the germline V gene. The CDR3 sequence is 14 residues long. The germline V and J ends were trimmed by 4 bases and 3 bases, with 12 bases remaining between them. These data come from a study of T cell responses to AZD1222 COVID-19 vaccine. Study information: Recipients boosted at about 4 weeks or about 12 weeks are pooled. Whole-study findings and limits: Targeting of unmutated variant regions was reportedly seen in nearly half of spike-specific TCRs. Samples come after the peak T cell response, not at day 14. Baseline antibody screening turned up just a handful of seropositive AZD1222 recipients.

Method: immunoSEQ multiplex PCR; TCRdb's copy keeps in-frame clones and lacks some. The repertoire has tens of thousands of clones, 76% of them found once; the top ten carry 11% to 15%. The J gene is TRBJ1-2, the V gene TRBV7-8; D remains unclear. This specimen consisted of peripheral blood, obtained on day 0 of AZD1222 vaccination. This TCR derives from an adult in good health. The chain's CDR3 is CASSSTPGDYGYTF. The CDR3 nucleotides are TGTGCCAGCAGCTCTACGCCGGGAGACTATGGCTACACCTTC.